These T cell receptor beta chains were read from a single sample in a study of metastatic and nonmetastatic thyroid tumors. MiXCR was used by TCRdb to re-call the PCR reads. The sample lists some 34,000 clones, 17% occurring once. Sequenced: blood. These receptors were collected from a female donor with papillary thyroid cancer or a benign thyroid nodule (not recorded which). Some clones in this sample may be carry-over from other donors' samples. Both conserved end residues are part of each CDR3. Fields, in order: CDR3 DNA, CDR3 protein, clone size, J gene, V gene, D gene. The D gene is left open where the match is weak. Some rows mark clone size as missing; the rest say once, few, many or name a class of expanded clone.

DNA: TGTGCCAGCAGCTCCGGGAGTTCCTCGGGCGGTCAAGAGACCCAGTACTTC
CDR3: CASSSGSSSGGQETQYF
size: many
J: TRBJ2-5
V: TRBV11-1
D: -

DNA: TGTTCCAGCAGTAGGGACCCTAACACTGAAGCTTTCTTT
CDR3: CSSSRDPNTEAFF
size: -
J: TRBJ1-1
V: TRBV2
D: -

DNA: TGTGCCAGCAGCTTACAGTGGGCCCCTTTTGAAAGGCAGTACTTC
CDR3: CASSLQWAPFERQYF
size: few
J: TRBJ2-7
V: TRBV6-6
D: -

DNA: TGTGCCAGCGGGGGGACAGGGGAATTTGGCATTCAGTACTTC
CDR3: CASGGTGEFGIQYF
size: many
J: TRBJ2-4
V: TRBV6-1
D: TRBD1

DNA: TGCGCCAGCAGCTTGGCCCCCAATGGTGATTCACCCCTCCACTTT
CDR3: CASSLAPNGDSPLHF
size: -
J: TRBJ1-6
V: TRBV5-1
D: -

DNA: TGCAGCGGAGGGGGCCACTCCTACAATGAGCAGTTCTTC
CDR3: CSGGGHSYNEQFF
size: many
J: TRBJ2-1
V: TRBV29-1
D: TRBD1

DNA: TGTGCCACCAGCAGAGAGACTAGCGGCAGCCACGAGCAGTACTTC
CDR3: CATSRETSGSHEQYF
size: many
J: TRBJ2-7
V: TRBV15
D: TRBD2

DNA: TGTGCCAGTAGGGCTAGGGAGGGAGATACGCAGTATTTT
CDR3: CASRAREGDTQYF
size: many
J: TRBJ2-3
V: TRBV19
D: TRBD2

DNA: TGCAGCGTTGCCCAGGGGGGAAGCTGGAGCTCCTACGAGCAGTACTTC
CDR3: CSVAQGGSWSSYEQYF
size: many
J: TRBJ2-7
V: TRBV29-1
D: -

DNA: TGTGCCAGCAGCTTGGTGACAGGGAAGATGGCTTTCTTT
CDR3: CASSLVTGKMAFF
size: -
J: TRBJ1-1
V: TRBV7-6
D: TRBD1

DNA: TGCAGTGCTAGATCCGGGACTAGCGACACCGGGGAGCTGTTTTTT
CDR3: CSARSGTSDTGELFF
size: few
J: TRBJ2-2
V: TRBV20-1
D: TRBD2

DNA: TGTGCCAGCAGCTTAGCGTCCGTGAGCGAGCAGTACTTC
CDR3: CASSLASVSEQYF
size: many
J: TRBJ2-7
V: TRBV13
D: -

DNA: TGTGCCTGGAGTTGGAACACTGAAGCTTTCTTT
CDR3: CAWSWNTEAFF
size: many
J: TRBJ1-1
V: TRBV30
D: -

DNA: TGTGCCAGCAGTGAAGCTAGCGGGGGGGCCAATGAGCAGTTCTTC
CDR3: CASSEASGGANEQFF
size: many
J: TRBJ2-1
V: TRBV6-1
D: TRBD2

DNA: TGTGCCAGCAGTGCAGGGTTGTCTTTGTCCGAGCAGTACTTT
CDR3: CASSAGLSLSEQYF
size: -
J: TRBJ1-1
V: TRBV28
D: -

DNA: TGTGCCAGCAGCACGGGCCCCCTGGACTACAATGAGCAGTTCTTC
CDR3: CASSTGPLDYNEQFF
size: -
J: TRBJ2-1
V: TRBV5-5
D: -

DNA: TGTGCCAGCACTCAAAGGGGGGACAGTTACGAGCAGTACTTC
CDR3: CASTQRGDSYEQYF
size: medium-sized
J: TRBJ2-7
V: TRBV2
D: -

DNA: TGTGCCAGCAGGAGACAGACATCACCCGTTACCTACGAGCAGTACTTC
CDR3: CASRRQTSPVTYEQYF
size: many
J: TRBJ2-7
V: TRBV5-6
D: -

DNA: TGTGCCAGCTCTCAGGGGGGTGGCTACACCTTC
CDR3: CASSQGGGYTF
size: many
J: TRBJ1-2
V: TRBV7-9
D: TRBD1

DNA: TGTGCCAGCAGCTTGCTATCAGGGGTGAACACTAATGAAAAACTGTTTTTT
CDR3: CASSLLSGVNTNEKLFF
size: many
J: TRBJ1-4
V: TRBV5-6
D: -

DNA: TGTGCCAGCAGTTTGGGACTAGCGGTTCCCCCATACGAGCAGCACTTC
CDR3: CASSLGLAVPPYEQHF
size: few
J: TRBJ2-7
V: TRBV27
D: TRBD2

DNA: TGTGCCAGCAGTTTATTGGGGTTC
CDR3: CASSLLGF
size: many
J: TRBJ2-4
V: TRBV28
D: -

DNA: TGTGCCAGCAGCCTCCTGACAGGGGAGAACACTTATGCTTTATTT
CDR3: CASSLLTGENTYALF
size: -
J: TRBJ1-1
V: TRBV11-2
D: TRBD1

DNA: TGCGCCAGCAGCTTGTTCAGGGGGCGCGACACCGGGCAGCTGTTTTTT
CDR3: CASSLFRGRDTGQLFF
size: once
J: TRBJ2-2
V: TRBV5-1
D: TRBD1

DNA: TGCAGCGTTGGTTCGGCCAGGGGAGGCTATGGCTACACCTTC
CDR3: CSVGSARGGYGYTF
size: many
J: TRBJ1-2
V: TRBV29-1
D: -

DNA: TGTGCCAGCAGTGAGGTCCTACCCACAGATACGCAGTATTTT
CDR3: CASSEVLPTDTQYF
size: many
J: TRBJ2-3
V: TRBV2
D: -

DNA: TGCAGTGCTAGAGATCTGGCAGGGCGAGAGGGCTACACCTTC
CDR3: CSARDLAGREGYTF
size: many
J: TRBJ1-2
V: TRBV20-1
D: -

DNA: TGTGCCAGCAGTTATACTCAAGGGTGCCCCTTTAACACTGAAGCTTTCTTT
CDR3: CASSYTQGCPFNTEAFF
size: -
J: TRBJ1-1
V: TRBV6-2/TRBV6-3
D: -

DNA: TGTGCCACCAGTGGGGGCGCATGGTATGGCTACACCTTC
CDR3: CATSGGAWYGYTF
size: many
J: TRBJ1-2
V: TRBV24-1
D: -

DNA: TGTGCCAGCAGTGTCGCGGCGGGAGGATCCTACGAGAAGTACTTC
CDR3: CASSVAAGGSYEKYF
size: few
J: TRBJ2-7
V: TRBV6-1
D: TRBD2

DNA: TGTGCCAGCAGTTCCAACAGAGCAACTAATGAAAAACTGTTTTTT
CDR3: CASSSNRATNEKLFF
size: many
J: TRBJ1-4
V: TRBV12-3/TRBV12-4
D: -

DNA: TGCAGTGCGCATCGAGGAGATACGCAGTATTTT
CDR3: CSAHRGDTQYF
size: many
J: TRBJ2-3
V: TRBV20-1
D: -

DNA: TGCAGTGCTAGACCCCAGGGCTACGAGCAGTACTTC
CDR3: CSARPQGYEQYF
size: many
J: TRBJ2-7
V: TRBV20-1
D: -

DNA: TGCGCCAGCAGCCAAGGGAATTATGGCTACACCTTC
CDR3: CASSQGNYGYTF
size: many
J: TRBJ1-2
V: TRBV4-3
D: -

DNA: TGTGCCAGCAGTTATCGCGAAGGGTCACTCGATGGCTACACCTTC
CDR3: CASSYREGSLDGYTF
size: many
J: TRBJ1-2
V: TRBV6-5
D: -

DNA: TGTGCCAGCAGTCTAAAAGTGACAGGGAACTATGGCTACACCTTC
CDR3: CASSLKVTGNYGYTF
size: many
J: TRBJ1-2
V: TRBV27
D: TRBD1

DNA: TGTGCCATCATCTTGTTTCCAGGAAACTCCTACGAGCAGTACTTC
CDR3: CAIILFPGNSYEQYF
size: -
J: TRBJ2-7
V: TRBV11-2
D: -

DNA: TGTGCCAGCAGCTTTAGCGGGGCGAGATACAATGAGCAGTTCTTC
CDR3: CASSFSGARYNEQFF
size: many
J: TRBJ2-1
V: TRBV7-2
D: TRBD2

DNA: TGTGCCTGCAGTTACTCTAGAGGGGGGGCAGAGACCCAGTACTTC
CDR3: CACSYSRGGAETQYF
size: -
J: TRBJ2-5
V: TRBV6-2/TRBV6-3
D: -

DNA: TGTGCCAGCACCAACGTGTGGTGTTATGGCTACACCTTC
CDR3: CASTNVWCYGYTF
size: -
J: TRBJ1-2
V: TRBV6-1
D: -

DNA: TGCAGTGCTAGAGATTCTCTAGCGGGAGAGGCGGATACGCAGTATTTT
CDR3: CSARDSLAGEADTQYF
size: many
J: TRBJ2-3
V: TRBV20-1
D: TRBD2

DNA: TGTGCCAGTAGCCTTGGGGGGTTGCAGCCCCAGCATTTT
CDR3: CASSLGGLQPQHF
size: many
J: TRBJ1-5
V: TRBV19
D: -